This entry features one T cell receptor beta chain sequence. Its antigen is unknown. V shed 0 bases and J shed 8 bases, with 14 bases lying between them. The germline CDR1 and CDR2 sequences are SGHNT and YYREEE (reference sequence). This CDR3 spans 14 amino acids. Expressed TCRB transcripts were sequenced because the entire RNA isolate underwent reverse transcription. Around 3.57 million reads was the average for naive, central memory and regulatory T cell samples. Some clones are missing from TCRdb's copy, which holds only in-frame ones; the method was immunoSEQ multiplex PCR. The sample holds just over 600,000 clones, 15% seen once. The sample originates from a study of beta chain features in type 1 diabetes. General study results and limits: The similarity of naive, central memory and Treg TCRB repertoires appeared greater among patients than among healthy donors.

Using CD45RO/CCR7/CD25/CD127/CD95/CD27, CD4+ naive, central memory, regulatory and stem cell-like memory cells were sorted. The chain couples TRBV5-4 to TRBJ1-2; D is undetermined. The sample comprised naive CD4+ T cells from blood. The clonotype was recovered from a man younger than 35 in good health. CDR3 sequence reads: CASSLEGRTSGYTF. CDR3 nucleotides: TGTGCCAGCAGCTTGGAGGGCCGAACCTCAGGCTACACCTTC.